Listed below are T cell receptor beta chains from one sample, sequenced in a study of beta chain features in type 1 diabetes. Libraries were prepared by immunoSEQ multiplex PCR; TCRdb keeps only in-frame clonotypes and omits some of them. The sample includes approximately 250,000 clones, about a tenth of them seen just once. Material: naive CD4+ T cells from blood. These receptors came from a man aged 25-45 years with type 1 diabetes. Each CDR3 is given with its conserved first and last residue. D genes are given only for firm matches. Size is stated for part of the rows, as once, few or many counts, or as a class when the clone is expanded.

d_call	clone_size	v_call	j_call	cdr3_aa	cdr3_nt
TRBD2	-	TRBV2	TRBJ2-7	CASSEGLAGGREQYF	TGTGCCAGCAGTGAAGGACTAGCGGGGGGGCGCGAGCAGTACTTC
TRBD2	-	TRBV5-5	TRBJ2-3	CASSSGLAGLADTQYF	TGTGCCAGCAGCTCGGGACTAGCGGGGCTAGCAGATACGCAGTATTTT
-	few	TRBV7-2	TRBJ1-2	CASSLGSPAYGYTF	TGTGCCAGCAGCTTAGGGAGCCCAGCTTATGGCTACACCTTC
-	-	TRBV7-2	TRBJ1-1	CASTPGGAYTEAFF	TGTGCCAGCACCCCGGGGGGGGCATACACTGAAGCTTTCTTT
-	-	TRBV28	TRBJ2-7	CASSLSGPYEQYF	TGTGCCAGCAGTTTATCAGGGCCCTACGAGCAGTACTTC
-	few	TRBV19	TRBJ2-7	CASSIEYSYEQYF	TGTGCCAGTAGTATAGAGTACTCCTACGAGCAGTACTTC
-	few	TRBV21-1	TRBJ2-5	CASSKNPGMETQYF	TGTGCCAGCAGCAAGAACCCAGGGATGGAGACCCAGTACTTC
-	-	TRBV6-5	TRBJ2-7	CASRQGNEQYF	TGTGCCAGCAGGCAGGGGAACGAGCAGTACTTC
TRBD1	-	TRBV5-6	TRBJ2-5	CASSRTGDRETQYF	TGTGCCAGCAGCAGAACAGGGGATCGGGAGACCCAGTACTTC
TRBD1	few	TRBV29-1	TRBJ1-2	CSAEGDSYGYTF	TGCAGCGCCGAAGGGGACAGCTATGGCTACACCTTC
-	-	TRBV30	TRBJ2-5	CAWSKVQPQETQYF	TGTGCCTGGAGTAAAGTACAGCCGCAAGAGACCCAGTACTTC
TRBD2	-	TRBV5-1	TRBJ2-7	CASASRPLARYEQYF	TGCGCCAGCGCGTCCCGGCCACTAGCGCGCTACGAGCAGTACTTC
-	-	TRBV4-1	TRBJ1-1	CASSPRVGPEAFF	TGCGCCAGCAGCCCGCGGGTTGGCCCTGAAGCTTTCTTT
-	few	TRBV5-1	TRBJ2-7	CASSLDGPGAYEQYF	TGCGCCAGCAGCTTGGATGGTCCAGGGGCCTACGAGCAGTACTTC
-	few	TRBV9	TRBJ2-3	CASSVGGGDTQYF	TGTGCCAGCAGCGTCGGGGGAGGCGATACGCAGTATTTT
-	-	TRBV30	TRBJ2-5	CAWSAPGVVQYF	TGTGCCTGGAGTGCACCAGGGGTGGTCCAGTACTTC
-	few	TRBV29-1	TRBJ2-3	CSVSPRHTDTQYF	TGCAGCGTTAGCCCCCGACACACAGATACGCAGTATTTT
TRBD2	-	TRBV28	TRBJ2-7	CASSFGGSGGSYEQYF	TGTGCCAGCAGTTTCGGTGGTAGCGGGGGGTCCTACGAGCAGTACTTC
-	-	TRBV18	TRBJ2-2	CASSPRGTGELFF	TGTGCCAGCTCACCTCGAGGCACCGGGGAGCTGTTTTTT
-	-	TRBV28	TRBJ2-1	CAARGPPDEQFF	TGTGCCGCCCGCGGGCCACCCGACGAGCAGTTCTTC
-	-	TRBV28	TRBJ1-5	CASSPPTGTQHF	TGTGCCAGCAGTCCACCAACGGGGACCCAGCATTTT
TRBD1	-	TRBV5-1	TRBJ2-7	CASSWDRVYEQYF	TGCGCCAGCAGCTGGGACAGGGTTTACGAGCAGTACTTC
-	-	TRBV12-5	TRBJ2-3	CASGPGVSTDTQYF	TGTGCTAGTGGTCCCGGGGTCTCTACAGATACGCAGTATTTT
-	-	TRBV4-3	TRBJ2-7	CASSQYYSYEQYF	TGCGCCAGCAGCCAATACTACTCCTACGAGCAGTACTTC
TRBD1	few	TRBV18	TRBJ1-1	CASSPTGGETEAFF	TGTGCCAGCTCACCGACAGGGGGCGAGACTGAAGCTTTCTTT
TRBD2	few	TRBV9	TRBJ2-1	CASSARRLAATNEQFF	TGTGCCAGCAGCGCACGGAGACTAGCGGCGACGAATGAGCAGTTCTTC
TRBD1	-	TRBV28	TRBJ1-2	CASSSYQGAAYGYTF	TGTGCCAGCAGTTCATATCAGGGGGCGGCCTATGGCTACACCTTC
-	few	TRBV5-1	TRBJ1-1	CASSSGEMNTEAFF	TGCGCCAGCAGCTCGGGAGAGATGAACACTGAAGCTTTCTTT
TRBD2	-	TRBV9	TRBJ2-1	CASSVLAGNEQFF	TGTGCCAGCAGCGTCCTAGCGGGGAATGAGCAGTTCTTC
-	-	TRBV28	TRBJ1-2	CASTPPGGTNYGYTF	TGTGCCAGCACCCCCCCAGGAGGGACTAACTATGGCTACACCTTC
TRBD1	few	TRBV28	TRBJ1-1	CASRVGQGGEAFF	TGTGCCAGCAGGGTAGGACAGGGAGGTGAAGCTTTCTTT
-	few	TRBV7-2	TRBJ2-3	CASSENPSTDTQYF	TGTGCCAGCAGCGAGAATCCTTCCACAGATACGCAGTATTTT
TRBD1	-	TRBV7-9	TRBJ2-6	CASSLGGQAFVRANVLTF	TGTGCCAGCAGCTTAGGGGGACAGGCATTTGTAAGGGCCAACGTCCTGACTTTC
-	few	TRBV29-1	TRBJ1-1	CSVDRVLMGEAFF	TGCAGCGTTGACAGGGTCCTGATGGGTGAAGCTTTCTTT
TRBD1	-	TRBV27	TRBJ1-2	CASRRQGAKYGYTF	TGTGCCAGCAGAAGGCAGGGGGCGAAGTATGGCTACACCTTC
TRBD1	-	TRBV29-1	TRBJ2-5	CSVSDRVDQETQYF	TGCAGCGTGTCGGACAGGGTTGACCAAGAGACCCAGTACTTC
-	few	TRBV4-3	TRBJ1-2	CASSQDSGNPYGYTF	TGCGCCAGCAGCCAAGATTCCGGTAACCCCTATGGCTACACCTTC
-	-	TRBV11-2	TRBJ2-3	CASSLGPGTDTQYF	TGTGCCAGCAGCTTAGGGCCCGGCACAGATACGCAGTATTTT
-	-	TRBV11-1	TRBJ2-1	CASSQWTQYNEQFF	TGTGCCAGCAGCCAATGGACTCAATACAATGAGCAGTTCTTC
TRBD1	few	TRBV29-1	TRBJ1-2	CSISGTGIDGYTF	TGCAGCATTTCCGGGACAGGGATTGATGGCTACACCTTC
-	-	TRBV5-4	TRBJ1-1	CASSTDSNTEAFF	TGTGCCAGCAGCACGGACAGCAACACTGAAGCTTTCTTT
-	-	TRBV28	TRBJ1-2	CASRDPHNYGYTF	TGTGCCAGCCGGGATCCACATAACTATGGCTACACCTTC
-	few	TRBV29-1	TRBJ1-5	CSVQGRNQPQHF	TGCAGCGTACAGGGTCGCAATCAGCCCCAGCATTTT
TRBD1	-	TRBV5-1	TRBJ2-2	CASSLVPGTGDTGELFF	TGCGCCAGCAGCTTGGTTCCGGGGACAGGGGACACCGGGGAGCTGTTTTTT
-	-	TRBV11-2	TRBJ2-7	CASSRGEQYF	TGTGCCAGCAGCAGAGGCGAGCAGTACTTC
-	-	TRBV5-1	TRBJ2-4	CASSLVPGVGNIQYF	TGCGCCAGCAGCTTGGTGCCGGGTGTTGGAAACATTCAGTACTTC
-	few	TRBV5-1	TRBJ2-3	CASSLVDRLTDTQYF	TGCGCCAGCAGCTTGGTCGACAGATTAACAGATACGCAGTATTTT
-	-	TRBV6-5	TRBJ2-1	CASSARLPNEQFF	TGTGCCAGCAGTGCGCGTCTCCCAAATGAGCAGTTCTTC
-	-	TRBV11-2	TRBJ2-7	CASSLRDSSEQYF	TGTGCCAGCAGCCTAAGGGACTCTTCCGAGCAGTACTTC